A single T cell receptor (beta chain) is shown here with its context. The antigen is unknown. Data came from immunoSEQ multiplex PCR; TCRdb stores just in-frame clones and leaves some out. This sample has over 120,000 clones; about 94% occur once, and the top ten carry 1.5% to 2%. Per germline, CDR1 SNHLY and CDR2 FYNNEI. V was cut by 6 bases and J by 1 base, with 9 bases left in between. The CDR3 is 13 residues long. The sample originates from a study of cytomegalovirus exposure and HLA in healthy donors. Study findings and constraints: According to reports, the classifier identified cytomegalovirus status with high specificity and sensitivity. Across donors, most TCRs were seen rarely, yet some public ones were widespread. According to a later analysis, TCR clusters from the first cohort tended to co-occur in the 120 or so validation repertoires. In vitro confirmation showed three CMV-associated chains to be CMV antigen specific.

The sequencing sample was made of PBMCs. The genes are TRBV2 and TRBJ1-1; D might be TRBD1 (5 bases). This sequence originates from a man younger than 35 in good health and CMV-seropositive. In DNA, the CDR3 is TGTGCCAGCAGGGGCACAGGGAACACTGAAGCTTTCTTT. Translating gives CASRGTGNTEAFF.